This T cell receptor (beta chain) was captured in a study of T cells in narcolepsy (dated by TCRdb to the late 2010s). For the study in its entirety: Patients with narcolepsy type 1 or type 2 (NT1, NT2) and healthy control donors were enrolled in the study. The study used TCR Vbeta sequencing to track clonotypes in blood and CSF while looking for autoreactive T cells in narcolepsy patients that target self-antigens of hypocretin neurons (hypocretin, TRIB2). The paper's findings and limits, for the study overall: According to the report, autoreactive clonotypes were detected serially in the blood of the same patients and of different patients, but not in healthy controls. Plots comparing CSF and blood CD4+ T cell clonotypes from the same patient highlighted HCRT-specific and TRIB2-specific autoreactive clonotypes.

In regard to this clone: It has no known antigen specificity. No quality values exist for individual bases; no much larger clone is one base distant.

Unmatched junction bases come to 13, with V trimmed by 3 bases and J by 3 bases. Sequences SGDLS (CDR1) and YYNGEE (CDR2) are obtained from the germline V gene. Spanning cysteine to phenylalanine, the CDR3 consists of 17 amino acids. Only the CDR3 part of the read is kept: 51 bases, read in frame from the first base. Memory CD8+ T cells were sorted ex vivo from patient blood for TCR Vbeta sequencing and comparison with CSF CD8+ T cells. The library came from the immunoSEQ multiplex PCR assay. TCRdb's version of the immuneACCESS table is confined to in-frame rearrangements and falls short of the full clone set. An unresolved V gene accounts for under half of the shortfall where checked; the remainder is of unknown origin. Here the sample has around 8,000 clones; about 55% occur a single time. The ten largest make up about 21% of the sample.

The chain is encoded by TRBV9 joined to TRBJ2-7; TRBD2 lines up with 9 middle nucleotides. What was sequenced was CD45RA- memory CD8+ T cells from PBMCs. The cell subset or site label here, explained by the study, means: memory T cells sorted ex vivo from peripheral blood. This TCR was recovered from a human donor with narcolepsy. For the CDR3, the sequence is CASSAGDLLAGYYEQYF. At the DNA level, the sequence is TGTGCCAGCAGCGCGGGGGACCTACTAGCGGGCTACTACGAGCAGTACTTC.